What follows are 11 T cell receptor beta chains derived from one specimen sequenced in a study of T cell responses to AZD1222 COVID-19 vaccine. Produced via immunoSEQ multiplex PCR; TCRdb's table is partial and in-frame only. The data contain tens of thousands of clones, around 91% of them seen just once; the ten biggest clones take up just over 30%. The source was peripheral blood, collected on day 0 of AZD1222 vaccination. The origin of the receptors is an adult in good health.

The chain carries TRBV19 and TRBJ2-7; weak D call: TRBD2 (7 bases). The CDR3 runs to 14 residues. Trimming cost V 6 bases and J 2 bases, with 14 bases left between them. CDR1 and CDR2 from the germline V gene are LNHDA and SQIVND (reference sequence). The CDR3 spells CASREGGSTYEQYF. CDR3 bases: TGTGCCAGTAGAGAGGGGGGGTCCACCTACGAGCAGTACTTC.

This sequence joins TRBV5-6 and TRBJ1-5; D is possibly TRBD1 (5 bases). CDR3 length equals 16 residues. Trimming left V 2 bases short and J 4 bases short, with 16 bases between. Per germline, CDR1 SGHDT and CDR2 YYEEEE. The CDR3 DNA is TGTGCCAGCAGCTTCCGGGACGGCCGCTTAAATCAGCCCCAGCATTTT. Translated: CASSFRDGRLNQPQHF.

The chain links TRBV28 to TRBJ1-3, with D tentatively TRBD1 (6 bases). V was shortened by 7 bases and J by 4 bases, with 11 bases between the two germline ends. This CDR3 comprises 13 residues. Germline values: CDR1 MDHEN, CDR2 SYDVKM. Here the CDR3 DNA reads TGTGCCAGCATCGGGGGGCCCGGAAACACCATATATTTT. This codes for CASIGGPGNTIYF.

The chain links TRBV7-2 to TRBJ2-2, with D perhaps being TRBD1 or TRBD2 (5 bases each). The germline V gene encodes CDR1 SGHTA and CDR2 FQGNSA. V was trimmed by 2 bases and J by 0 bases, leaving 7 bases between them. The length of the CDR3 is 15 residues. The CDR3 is CASSLTGPNTGELFF. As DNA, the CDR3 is TGTGCCAGCAGCTTAACGGGGCCGAACACCGGGGAGCTGTTTTTT.

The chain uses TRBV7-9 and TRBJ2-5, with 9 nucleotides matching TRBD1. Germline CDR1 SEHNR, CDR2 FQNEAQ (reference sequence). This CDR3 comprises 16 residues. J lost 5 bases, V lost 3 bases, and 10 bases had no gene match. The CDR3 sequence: CASSFEQGARTETQYF. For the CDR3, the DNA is TGTGCCAGCAGCTTCGAACAGGGGGCGAGGACGGAGACCCAGTACTTC.

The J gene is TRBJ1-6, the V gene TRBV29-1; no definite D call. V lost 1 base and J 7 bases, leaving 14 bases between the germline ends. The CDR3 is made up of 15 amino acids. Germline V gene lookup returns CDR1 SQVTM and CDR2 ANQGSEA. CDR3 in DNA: TGCAGCGTTGAAGGCCCACCCGGCGAGAATTCACCCCTCCACTTT. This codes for CSVEGPPGENSPLHF.

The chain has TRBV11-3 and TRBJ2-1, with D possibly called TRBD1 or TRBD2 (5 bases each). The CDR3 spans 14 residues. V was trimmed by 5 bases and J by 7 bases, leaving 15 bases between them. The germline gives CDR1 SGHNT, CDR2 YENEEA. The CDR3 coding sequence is TGTGCCAGCAGCCACCAATGGGGGAGTAATGAGCAGTTCTTC. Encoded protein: CASSHQWGSNEQFF.

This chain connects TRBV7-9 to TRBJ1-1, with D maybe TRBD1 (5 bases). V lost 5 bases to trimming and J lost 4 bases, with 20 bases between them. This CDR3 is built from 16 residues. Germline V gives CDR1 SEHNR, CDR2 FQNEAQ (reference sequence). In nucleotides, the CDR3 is TGTGCCAGCAGCCCACCATCAGAACCTCAGGGCACTGAAGCTTTCTTT. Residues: CASSPPSEPQGTEAFF.

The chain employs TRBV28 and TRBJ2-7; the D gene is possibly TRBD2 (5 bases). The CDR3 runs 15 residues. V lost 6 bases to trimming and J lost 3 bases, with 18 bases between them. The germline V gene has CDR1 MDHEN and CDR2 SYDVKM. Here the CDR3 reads CASRPRGGVVYEQYF. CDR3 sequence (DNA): TGTGCCAGCAGGCCCCGAGGAGGAGTGGTCTACGAGCAGTACTTC.

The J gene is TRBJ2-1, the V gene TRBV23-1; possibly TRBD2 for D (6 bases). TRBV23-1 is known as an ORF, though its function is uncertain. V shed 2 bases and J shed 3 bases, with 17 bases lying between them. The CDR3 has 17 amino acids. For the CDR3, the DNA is TGCGCCAGCAGTCAAGCTAGCGTACCGGTGCTCTACAATGAGCAGTTCTTC. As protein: CASSQASVPVLYNEQFF.

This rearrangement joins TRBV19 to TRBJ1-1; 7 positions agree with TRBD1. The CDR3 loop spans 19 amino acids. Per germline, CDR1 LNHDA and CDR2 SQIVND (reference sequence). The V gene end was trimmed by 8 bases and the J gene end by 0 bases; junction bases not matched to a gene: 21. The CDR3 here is CASRGRSGQSNLLNTEAFF. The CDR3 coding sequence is TGTGCCAGTCGAGGCAGATCGGGACAGTCAAACTTATTGAACACTGAAGCTTTCTTT. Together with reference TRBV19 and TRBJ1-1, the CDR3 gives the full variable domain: DGGITQSPKYLFRKEGQNVTLSCEQNLNHDAMYWYRQDPGQGLRLIYYSQIVNDFQKGDIAEGYSVSREKKESFPLTVTSAQKNPTAFYLCASRGRSGQSNLLNTEAFFGQGTRLTVV.